Below, 6 T cell receptor beta chains from the same sample are listed, as sequenced in a study of T cell responses to AZD1222 COVID-19 vaccine. Sequencing used immunoSEQ multiplex PCR; TCRdb keeps in-frame clones, though not all of them. The repertoire holds 99,000 or so clones, about 87% seen once, with around 8.7% in the top ten. The sequencing used peripheral blood, collected on day 0 of AZD1222 vaccination. Source of these receptors: an adult in good health.

This sequence joins TRBV28 and TRBJ1-2; a weak D match, TRBD1 (6 bases). There are 12 residues in the CDR3. Germline CDR1 reads MDHEN; CDR2 reads SYDVKM. The V and J ends lost 6 bases and 6 bases respectively, with 11 bases between them. The CDR3 sequence: CASRGGTHGYTF. The CDR3 nucleotides read TGTGCCAGCAGGGGGGGGACACATGGCTACACCTTC.

A few counts support this clone. The chain links TRBV28 to TRBJ1-1; D gene uncertain. V was trimmed by 3 bases and J by 1 base, leaving 9 bases between them. Looked up from germline, CDR1 is MDHEN and CDR2 is SYDVKM. This CDR3 is built from 14 residues. This chain's CDR3 is CASSFLHTNTEAFF. CDR3 nucleotide sequence: TGTGCCAGCAGTTTTCTCCACACGAACACTGAAGCTTTCTTT.

A few counts support this clone. This chain connects TRBV18 to TRBJ2-4; the D gene is possibly TRBD1 (5 bases). Germline values: CDR1 KGHSH, CDR2 LQKENI. The CDR3 spans 13 residues. The ends were cut back, 6 bases at V and 8 bases at J, with 14 bases in the middle. The DNA for the CDR3 is TGTGCCAGCTCCCTTTCAGACAGTGACATTCAGTACTTC. Its protein is CASSLSDSDIQYF.

CDR3 sequence: CASSLVRQPQHF. The DNA of the CDR3 is TGTGCCAGCAGCTTAGTGCGTCAGCCCCAGCATTTT. This chain connects TRBV7-2 to TRBJ1-5, with unresolved D. The V gene's germline CDR1 is SGHTA and CDR2 FQGNSA. The CDR3 sequence is 12 residues long. V shed 1 base and J shed 6 bases, with 4 bases lying between them.

The rearrangement uses TRBV4-2 and TRBJ2-2; 7 nucleotides align to TRBD2. From germline, CDR1 is LGHNA and CDR2 YNFKEQ. Trimming took 1 base from V and 3 from J; bases not matched to a gene: 8. This CDR3 contains 17 residues. CDR3 DNA: TGTGCCAGCAGCCAAGCCGACCTAGCGGACCACACCGGGGAGCTGTTTTTT. Protein sequence: CASSQADLADHTGELFF.

The V gene is TRBV7-6, the J gene TRBJ2-1; D is unresolved. The germline V gene encodes CDR1 SGHVS and CDR2 FNYEAQ. The germline V and J ends were trimmed by 4 bases and 10 bases, with 14 bases remaining between them. The CDR3 is made up of 13 amino acids. The CDR3 loop reads CASSSNPGGEQFF. DNA of the CDR3: TGTGCCAGCAGCTCCAACCCAGGCGGCGAGCAGTTCTTC.